The rows below give T cell receptor beta chains drawn from one sample of a study of Graves' ophthalmopathy and Graves' hyperthyroidism. MiXCR, applied by TCRdb to the multiplex PCR reads, yields one record per CDR3 protein. Among about 620,000 distinct CDR3 sequences listed, 22% were seen once. Specimen: peripheral blood. These TCRs come from a young woman with stable Graves' hyperthyroidism. Some clones in this sample may be carry-over from other donors' samples. The CDR3 runs from the conserved cysteine through the conserved F or W. Each record gives: J gene, V gene, D gene, clone size, CDR3 protein, CDR3 DNA. The D gene is left open where the match is weak. Some rows mark clone size as missing; the rest say once, few, many or name a class of expanded clone.

j_gene: TRBJ1-1; v_gene: TRBV6-1; d_gene: .; abundance: .; CDR3aa: CASSGSGANTEAFF; CDR3nt: TGTGCCAGCAGTGGGAGCGGGGCGAACACTGAAGCTTTCTTT
j_gene: TRBJ1-5; v_gene: TRBV12-3/TRBV12-4; d_gene: .; abundance: many; CDR3aa: CASRGAGEGQPQHF; CDR3nt: TGTGCCAGCCGGGGGGCGGGTGAGGGTCAGCCCCAGCATTTT
j_gene: TRBJ1-2; v_gene: TRBV12-3/TRBV12-4; d_gene: TRBD1; abundance: few; CDR3aa: CASSRGTGWIGYTF; CDR3nt: TGTGCCAGCAGTCGCGGGACAGGGTGGATTGGCTACACCTTC
j_gene: TRBJ1-5; v_gene: TRBV2; d_gene: .; abundance: many; CDR3aa: CASMGRQRNQPQHF; CDR3nt: TGTGCCAGCATGGGCAGGCAAAGAAATCAGCCCCAGCATTTT
j_gene: TRBJ1-2; v_gene: TRBV30; d_gene: .; abundance: many; CDR3aa: CAWSVGRRGGYTF; CDR3nt: TGTGCCTGGAGTGTGGGGAGGAGAGGAGGCTACACCTTC
j_gene: TRBJ2-5; v_gene: TRBV6-5; d_gene: .; abundance: few; CDR3aa: CASSYTPKETQYF; CDR3nt: TGTGCCAGCAGTTACACGCCTAAAGAGACCCAGTACTTC
j_gene: TRBJ2-6; v_gene: TRBV7-2; d_gene: .; abundance: many; CDR3aa: CASSSTGANVLTF; CDR3nt: TGTGCCAGCAGCTCGACCGGGGCCAACGTCCTGACTTTC
j_gene: TRBJ2-5; v_gene: TRBV24-1; d_gene: .; abundance: many; CDR3aa: CATSTGYQETQYF; CDR3nt: TGTGCCACCAGCACAGGGTACCAAGAGACCCAGTACTTC
j_gene: TRBJ1-1; v_gene: TRBV27; d_gene: .; abundance: .; CDR3aa: CASSSRQRTEAFF; CDR3nt: TGTGCCAGCAGTTCCCGACAGCGCACTGAAGCTTTCTTT
j_gene: TRBJ2-5; v_gene: TRBV12-3/TRBV12-4; d_gene: TRBD2; abundance: .; CDR3aa: CASSVLAGGQETKYF; CDR3nt: TGTGCCAGCAGTGTACTAGCGGGGGGACAAGAGACCAAGTACTTC
j_gene: TRBJ1-5; v_gene: TRBV19; d_gene: TRBD1; abundance: .; CDR3aa: CASTNTGTGGFSNQPQHF; CDR3nt: TGTGCCAGCACCAATACCGGGACAGGGGGCTTTAGCAATCAGCCCCAGCATTTT
j_gene: TRBJ1-1; v_gene: TRBV6-2/TRBV6-3; d_gene: .; abundance: many; CDR3aa: CASSFSPPSTEAFF; CDR3nt: TGTGCCAGCAGTTTTTCCCCACCCAGCACTGAAGCTTTCTTT
j_gene: TRBJ2-7; v_gene: TRBV6-4; d_gene: TRBD2; abundance: few; CDR3aa: CASGTSGRALAAHEQYF; CDR3nt: TGTGCCAGCGGGACTAGCGGGAGGGCCCTAGCCGCCCACGAGCAGTACTTC
j_gene: TRBJ2-2; v_gene: TRBV6-1; d_gene: .; abundance: many; CDR3aa: CASSEALAYAGELFF; CDR3nt: TGTGCCAGCAGTGAAGCATTGGCTTACGCCGGGGAGCTGTTTTTT
j_gene: TRBJ1-5; v_gene: TRBV18; d_gene: .; abundance: .; CDR3aa: CASSPPGRGNQPQHF; CDR3nt: TGTGCCAGCTCACCCCCTGGCAGGGGCAATCAGCCCCAGCATTTT
j_gene: TRBJ1-2; v_gene: TRBV27; d_gene: .; abundance: few; CDR3aa: CASSPTDHYGYTF; CDR3nt: TGTGCCAGCAGCCCTACGGACCACTATGGCTACACCTTC
j_gene: TRBJ1-1; v_gene: TRBV6-5; d_gene: .; abundance: many; CDR3aa: CASGGAREAFF; CDR3nt: TGTGCCAGCGGGGGGGCCCGAGAAGCTTTCTTT
j_gene: TRBJ2-5; v_gene: TRBV6-1; d_gene: TRBD1; abundance: .; CDR3aa: CAGDRGETQYF; CDR3nt: TGTGCCGGGGACAGGGGAGAGACCCAGTACTTC
j_gene: TRBJ2-7; v_gene: TRBV10-3; d_gene: .; abundance: few; CDR3aa: CAICPLGSVTHFYEQYF; CDR3nt: TGTGCCATCTGTCCCCTTGGGAGCGTGACACACTTCTACGAGCAGTACTTC
j_gene: TRBJ1-1; v_gene: TRBV13; d_gene: .; abundance: many; CDR3aa: CASSYPGPLNTEAFF; CDR3nt: TGTGCCAGCAGCTACCCGGGACCTTTGAACACTGAAGCTTTCTTT
j_gene: TRBJ1-5; v_gene: TRBV9; d_gene: .; abundance: .; CDR3aa: CASSVEGETQPQHF; CDR3nt: TGTGCCAGCAGCGTAGAAGGTGAAACCCAGCCCCAGCATTTT
j_gene: TRBJ1-2; v_gene: TRBV6-1; d_gene: .; abundance: many; CDR3aa: CASSPIGGGHTF; CDR3nt: TGTGCCAGCAGCCCGATCGGTGGAGGCCACACCTTC
j_gene: TRBJ2-4; v_gene: TRBV20-1; d_gene: TRBD2; abundance: .; CDR3aa: CSIRGGPAKNIKYF; CDR3nt: TGCAGTATACGGGGGGGCCCAGCCAAAAACATTAAGTACTTC
j_gene: TRBJ1-1; v_gene: TRBV3-1; d_gene: .; abundance: .; CDR3aa: CASSRLGKAEAFF; CDR3nt: TGTGCCAGCAGCCGCTTGGGCAAGGCCGAAGCTTTCTTT
j_gene: TRBJ1-6; v_gene: TRBV28; d_gene: TRBD1; abundance: many; CDR3aa: CASSFFAPPGQISSYNSPLHF; CDR3nt: TGTGCCAGCAGTTTTTTCGCTCCTCCGGGACAGATTAGCTCCTATAATTCACCCCTCCACTTT
j_gene: TRBJ1-1; v_gene: TRBV5-1; d_gene: .; abundance: few; CDR3aa: CASSVGAGGMNTEAFF; CDR3nt: TGCGCCAGCAGCGTTGGGGCAGGAGGGATGAACACTGAAGCTTTCTTT
j_gene: TRBJ2-2; v_gene: TRBV6-1; d_gene: .; abundance: .; CDR3aa: CATTGPNTGELFF; CDR3nt: TGTGCCACTACTGGGCCGAACACCGGGGAGCTGTTTTTT
j_gene: TRBJ2-7; v_gene: TRBV20-1; d_gene: TRBD2; abundance: many; CDR3aa: CSARRGGTYEQYF; CDR3nt: TGCAGTGCTAGACGGGGGGGGACCTACGAGCAGTACTTC
j_gene: TRBJ1-3; v_gene: TRBV9; d_gene: .; abundance: .; CDR3aa: CASSVAAGNTIYF; CDR3nt: TGTGCCAGCAGCGTAGCGGCTGGAAACACCATATATTTT
j_gene: TRBJ1-1; v_gene: TRBV6-5; d_gene: .; abundance: many; CDR3aa: CASSYRVRGGRDTEAFF; CDR3nt: TGTGCCAGCAGTTACCGGGTTCGAGGTGGCAGAGACACTGAAGCTTTCTTT
j_gene: TRBJ2-5; v_gene: TRBV29-1; d_gene: TRBD1; abundance: many; CDR3aa: CSVNRWDRGPETQYF; CDR3nt: TGCAGCGTGAATAGGTGGGACAGGGGGCCGGAGACCCAGTACTTC
j_gene: TRBJ2-6; v_gene: TRBV5-1; d_gene: .; abundance: many; CDR3aa: CASSPSTGRMGANVLTF; CDR3nt: TGCGCCAGCAGCCCTTCCACGGGCCGCATGGGGGCCAACGTCCTGACTTTC
j_gene: TRBJ1-5; v_gene: TRBV12-3/TRBV12-4; d_gene: .; abundance: .; CDR3aa: CASSSTSIQPQHF; CDR3nt: TGTGCCAGCAGTTCGACATCGATTCAGCCCCAGCATTTT
j_gene: TRBJ1-6; v_gene: TRBV9; d_gene: TRBD1; abundance: many; CDR3aa: CASSGPGQASYNSPLHF; CDR3nt: TGTGCCAGCAGCGGACCGGGACAGGCATCCTATAATTCACCCCTCCACTTT
j_gene: TRBJ1-2; v_gene: TRBV15; d_gene: .; abundance: many; CDR3aa: CATSRGGLAGYTF; CDR3nt: TGTGCCACCAGCAGAGGTGGGTTGGCTGGCTACACCTTC
j_gene: TRBJ1-1; v_gene: TRBV12-3/TRBV12-4; d_gene: .; abundance: .; CDR3aa: CASFTSGIGALNTEAFF; CDR3nt: TGTGCCAGCTTTACCTCCGGAATAGGGGCCCTGAACACTGAAGCTTTCTTT
j_gene: TRBJ1-2; v_gene: TRBV6-5; d_gene: .; abundance: many; CDR3aa: CASSYPGENGYTF; CDR3nt: TGTGCCAGCAGTTACCCAGGGGAAAATGGCTACACCTTC
j_gene: TRBJ2-5; v_gene: TRBV9; d_gene: .; abundance: many; CDR3aa: CASSVDRDKRTQYF; CDR3nt: TGTGCCAGCAGCGTAGACAGGGACAAGAGGACCCAGTACTTC
j_gene: TRBJ2-6; v_gene: TRBV7-8; d_gene: .; abundance: many; CDR3aa: CASSLVGRGVTNVLTF; CDR3nt: TGTGCCAGCAGCTTAGTGGGCAGGGGAGTTACCAACGTCCTGACTTTC
j_gene: TRBJ2-7; v_gene: TRBV6-1; d_gene: .; abundance: .; CDR3aa: CASMDLGYEQYF; CDR3nt: TGTGCCAGCATGGACCTCGGCTACGAGCAGTACTTC
j_gene: TRBJ1-2; v_gene: TRBV24-1; d_gene: .; abundance: many; CDR3aa: CATSDLPGYGYTF; CDR3nt: TGTGCCACCAGTGATTTGCCCGGCTATGGCTACACCTTC
j_gene: TRBJ2-7; v_gene: TRBV28; d_gene: TRBD2; abundance: many; CDR3aa: CASSLRSGRALYEQYF; CDR3nt: TGTGCCAGCAGTTTGCGGAGCGGGAGGGCCCTGTACGAGCAGTACTTC
j_gene: TRBJ1-5; v_gene: TRBV30; d_gene: TRBD1; abundance: many; CDR3aa: CAWSVGDRSNQPQHF; CDR3nt: TGTGCCTGGAGTGTAGGGGACAGGAGCAATCAGCCCCAGCATTTT
j_gene: TRBJ2-5; v_gene: TRBV29-1; d_gene: TRBD2; abundance: many; CDR3aa: CSVRGGRRETQYF; CDR3nt: TGCAGCGTTCGCGGCGGGAGGAGGGAGACCCAGTACTTC
j_gene: TRBJ1-2; v_gene: TRBV6-2/TRBV6-3; d_gene: .; abundance: .; CDR3aa: CASSPWANYGYTF; CDR3nt: TGTGCCAGCAGTCCCTGGGCTAACTATGGCTACACCTTC
j_gene: TRBJ1-2; v_gene: TRBV6-2/TRBV6-3; d_gene: .; abundance: many; CDR3aa: CASSYYRHTGSDNYGHTF; CDR3nt: TGTGCCAGCAGTTACTATCGACATACGGGGAGCGATAACTATGGCCACACCTTC
j_gene: TRBJ1-1; v_gene: TRBV12-3/TRBV12-4; d_gene: TRBD1; abundance: many; CDR3aa: CASSKETGGTNTEAFF; CDR3nt: TGTGCCAGCAGTAAAGAGACAGGGGGCACGAACACTGAAGCTTTCTTT
j_gene: TRBJ2-2; v_gene: TRBV19; d_gene: TRBD1; abundance: .; CDR3aa: CASSIWTGNTGELFF; CDR3nt: TGTGCCAGTAGTATTTGGACAGGGAACACCGGGGAGCTGTTTTTT
j_gene: TRBJ1-3; v_gene: TRBV15; d_gene: .; abundance: .; CDR3aa: CATSRDVAVGAGNTIYF; CDR3nt: TGTGCCACCAGCAGAGATGTTGCAGTAGGTGCTGGAAACACCATATATTTT
j_gene: TRBJ2-7; v_gene: TRBV11-2; d_gene: .; abundance: many; CDR3aa: CASSLDKGQYYEQYF; CDR3nt: TGTGCCAGCAGCTTAGATAAAGGGCAATACTACGAGCAGTACTTC